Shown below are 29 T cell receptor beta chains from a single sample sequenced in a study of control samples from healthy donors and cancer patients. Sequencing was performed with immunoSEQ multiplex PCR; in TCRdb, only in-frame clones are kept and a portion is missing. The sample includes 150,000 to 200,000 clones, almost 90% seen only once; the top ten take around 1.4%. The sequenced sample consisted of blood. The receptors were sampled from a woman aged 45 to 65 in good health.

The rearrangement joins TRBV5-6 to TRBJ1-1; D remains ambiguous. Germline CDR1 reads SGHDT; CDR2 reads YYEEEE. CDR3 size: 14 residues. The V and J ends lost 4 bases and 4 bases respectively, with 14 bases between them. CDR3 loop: CASSRPQTGTEAFF. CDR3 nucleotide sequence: TGTGCCAGCAGCCGGCCTCAAACGGGCACTGAAGCTTTCTTT.

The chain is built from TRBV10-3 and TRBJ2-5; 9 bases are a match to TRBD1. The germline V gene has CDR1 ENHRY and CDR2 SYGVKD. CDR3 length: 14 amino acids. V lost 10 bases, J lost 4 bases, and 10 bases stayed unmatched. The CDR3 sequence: CASSGTGRGETQYF. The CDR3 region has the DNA TGTGCCAGTTCCGGGACAGGGCGTGGAGAGACCCAGTACTTC.

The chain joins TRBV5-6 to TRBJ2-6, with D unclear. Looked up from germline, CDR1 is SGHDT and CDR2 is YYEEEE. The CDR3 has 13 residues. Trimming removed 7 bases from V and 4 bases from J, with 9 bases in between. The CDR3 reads CASHLTGANVLTF. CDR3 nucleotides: TGTGCCAGCCACCTGACCGGGGCCAACGTCCTGACTTTC.

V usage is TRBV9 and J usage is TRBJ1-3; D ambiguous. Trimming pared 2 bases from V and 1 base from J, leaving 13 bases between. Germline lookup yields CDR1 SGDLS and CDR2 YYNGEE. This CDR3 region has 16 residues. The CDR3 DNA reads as TGTGCCAGCAGCGTTTTGGGGTCAATGTCTGGAAACACCATATATTTT. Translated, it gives CASSVLGSMSGNTIYF.

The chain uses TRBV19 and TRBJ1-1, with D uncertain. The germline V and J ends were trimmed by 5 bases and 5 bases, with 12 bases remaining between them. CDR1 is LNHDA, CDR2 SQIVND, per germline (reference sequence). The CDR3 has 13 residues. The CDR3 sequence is CASSPLRGTEAFF. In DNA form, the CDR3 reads TGTGCCAGTAGTCCACTAAGAGGGACTGAAGCTTTCTTT.

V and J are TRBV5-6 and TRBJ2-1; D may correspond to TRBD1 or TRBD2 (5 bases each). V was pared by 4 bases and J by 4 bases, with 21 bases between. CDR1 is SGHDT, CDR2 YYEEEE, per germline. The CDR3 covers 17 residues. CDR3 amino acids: CASSLGTLWSGYNEQFF. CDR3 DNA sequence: TGTGCCAGCAGCCTAGGGACCCTGTGGTCCGGGTACAATGAGCAGTTCTTC. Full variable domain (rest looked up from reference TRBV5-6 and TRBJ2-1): DAGVTQSPTHLIKTRGQQVTLRCSPKSGHDTVSWYQQALGQGPQFIFQYYEEEERQRGNFPDRFSGHQFPNYSSELNVNALLLGDSALYLCASSLGTLWSGYNEQFFGPGTRLTVL.

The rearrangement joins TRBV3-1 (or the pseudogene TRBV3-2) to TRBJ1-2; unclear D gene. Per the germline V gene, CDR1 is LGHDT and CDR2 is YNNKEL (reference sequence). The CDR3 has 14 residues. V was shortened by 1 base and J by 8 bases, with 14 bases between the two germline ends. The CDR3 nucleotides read TGTGCCAGCAGCCAAGCTGGTACAGCATTGGGCTACACCTTC. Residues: CASSQAGTALGYTF.

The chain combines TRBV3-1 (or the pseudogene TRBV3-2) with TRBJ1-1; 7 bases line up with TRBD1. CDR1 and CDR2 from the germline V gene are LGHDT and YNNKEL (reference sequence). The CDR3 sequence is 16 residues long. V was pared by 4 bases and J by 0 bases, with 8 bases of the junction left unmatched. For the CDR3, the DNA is TGTGCCAGCAGCCCGGGACAGCTTCTACTGAACACTGAAGCTTTCTTT. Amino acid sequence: CASSPGQLLLNTEAFF.

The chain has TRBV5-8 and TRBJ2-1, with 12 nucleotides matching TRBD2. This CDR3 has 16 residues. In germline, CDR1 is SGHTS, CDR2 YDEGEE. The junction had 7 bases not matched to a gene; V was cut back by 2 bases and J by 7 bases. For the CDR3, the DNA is TGTGCCAGCAGCTTAAGCGGACTAGCGGGAACAAATGAGCAGTTCTTC. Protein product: CASSLSGLAGTNEQFF.

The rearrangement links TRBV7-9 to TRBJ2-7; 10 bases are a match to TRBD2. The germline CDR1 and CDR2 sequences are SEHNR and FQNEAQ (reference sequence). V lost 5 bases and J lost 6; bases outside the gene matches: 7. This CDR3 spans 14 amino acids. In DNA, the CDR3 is TGTGCCAGCAGCCCTTCAGCGGGAGGGCGCGAGCAGTACTTC. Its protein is CASSPSAGGREQYF.

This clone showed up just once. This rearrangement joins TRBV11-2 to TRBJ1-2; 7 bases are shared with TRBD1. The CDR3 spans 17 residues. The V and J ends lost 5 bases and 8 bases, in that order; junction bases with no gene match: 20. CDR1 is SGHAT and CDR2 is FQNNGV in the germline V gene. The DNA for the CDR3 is TGTGCCAGCAGCACCCCCCCTGACAGGGCGGGATATGCCGGCTACACCTTC. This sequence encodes CASSTPPDRAGYAGYTF.

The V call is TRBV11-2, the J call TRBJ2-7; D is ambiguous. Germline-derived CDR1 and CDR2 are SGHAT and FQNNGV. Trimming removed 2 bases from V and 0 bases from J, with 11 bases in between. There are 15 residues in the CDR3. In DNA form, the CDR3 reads TGTGCCAGCAGCTTACGGAGAGCTAGCTCCTACGAGCAGTACTTC. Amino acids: CASSLRRASSYEQYF.

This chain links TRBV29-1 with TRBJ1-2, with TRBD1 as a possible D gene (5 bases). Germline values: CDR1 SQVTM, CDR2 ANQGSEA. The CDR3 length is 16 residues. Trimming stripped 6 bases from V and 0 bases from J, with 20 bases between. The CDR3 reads CSVRGGKGLPNYGYTF. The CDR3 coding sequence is TGCAGCGTCCGTGGGGGGAAGGGATTACCTAACTATGGCTACACCTTC.

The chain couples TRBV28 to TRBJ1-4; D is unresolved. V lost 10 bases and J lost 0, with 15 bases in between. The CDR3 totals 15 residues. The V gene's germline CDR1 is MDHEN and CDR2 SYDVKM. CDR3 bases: TGTGCCACCAACCAGCCTTCTGCAACTAATGAAAAACTGTTTTTT. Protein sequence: CATNQPSATNEKLFF.

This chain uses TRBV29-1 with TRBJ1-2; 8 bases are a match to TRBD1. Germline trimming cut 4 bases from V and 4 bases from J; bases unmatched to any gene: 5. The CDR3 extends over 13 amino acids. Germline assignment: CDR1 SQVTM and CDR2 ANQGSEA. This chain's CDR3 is CSVVGQGLYGYTF. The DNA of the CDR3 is TGCAGCGTTGTCGGACAGGGACTCTATGGCTACACCTTC.

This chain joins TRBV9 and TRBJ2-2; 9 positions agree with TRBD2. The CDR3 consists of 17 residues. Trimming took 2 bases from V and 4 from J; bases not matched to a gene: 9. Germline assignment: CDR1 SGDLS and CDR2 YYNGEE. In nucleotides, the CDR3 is TGTGCCAGCAGCGTTCCTTCCGGGACTAGCTCCACCGGGGAGCTGTTTTTT. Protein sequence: CASSVPSGTSSTGELFF.

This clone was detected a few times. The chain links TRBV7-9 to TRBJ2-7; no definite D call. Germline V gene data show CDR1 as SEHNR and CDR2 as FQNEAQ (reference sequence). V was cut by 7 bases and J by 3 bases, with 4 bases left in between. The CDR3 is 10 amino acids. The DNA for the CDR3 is TGTGCCAGCAACCACTACGAGCAGTACTTC. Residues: CASNHYEQYF.

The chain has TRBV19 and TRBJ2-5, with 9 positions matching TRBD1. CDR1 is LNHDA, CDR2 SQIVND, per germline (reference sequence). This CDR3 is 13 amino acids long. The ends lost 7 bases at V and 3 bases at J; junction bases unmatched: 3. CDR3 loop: CASKGQGKETQYF. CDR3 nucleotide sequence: TGTGCCAGTAAGGGACAGGGCAAAGAGACCCAGTACTTC.

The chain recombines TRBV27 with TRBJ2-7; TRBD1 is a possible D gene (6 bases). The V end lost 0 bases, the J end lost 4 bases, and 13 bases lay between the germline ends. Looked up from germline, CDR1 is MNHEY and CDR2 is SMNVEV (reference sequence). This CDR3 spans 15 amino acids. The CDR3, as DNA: TGTGCCAGCAGTTTATCGTTTAACAGGGTGTACGAGCAGTACTTC. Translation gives CASSLSFNRVYEQYF.

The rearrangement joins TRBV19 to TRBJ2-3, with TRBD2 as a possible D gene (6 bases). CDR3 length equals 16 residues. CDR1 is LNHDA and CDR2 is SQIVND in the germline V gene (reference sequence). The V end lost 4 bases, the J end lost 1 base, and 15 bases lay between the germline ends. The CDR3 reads CASSRGDPSGTDTQYF. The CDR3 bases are TGTGCCAGTAGTAGGGGGGACCCAAGCGGCACAGATACGCAGTATTTT.

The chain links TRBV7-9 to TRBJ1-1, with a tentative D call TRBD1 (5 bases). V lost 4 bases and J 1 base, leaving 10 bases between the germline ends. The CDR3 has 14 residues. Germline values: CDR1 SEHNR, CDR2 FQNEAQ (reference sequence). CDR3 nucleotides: TGTGCCAGCAGCTCCCGTGGGGGGAACACTGAAGCTTTCTTT. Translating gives CASSSRGGNTEAFF.

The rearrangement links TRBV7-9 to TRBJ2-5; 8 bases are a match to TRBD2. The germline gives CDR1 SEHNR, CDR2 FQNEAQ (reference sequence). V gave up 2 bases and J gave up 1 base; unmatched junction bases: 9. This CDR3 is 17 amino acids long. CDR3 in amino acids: CASSLRPSGGPQETQYF. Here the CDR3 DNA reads TGTGCCAGCAGCTTACGTCCCAGCGGGGGACCCCAAGAGACCCAGTACTTC.

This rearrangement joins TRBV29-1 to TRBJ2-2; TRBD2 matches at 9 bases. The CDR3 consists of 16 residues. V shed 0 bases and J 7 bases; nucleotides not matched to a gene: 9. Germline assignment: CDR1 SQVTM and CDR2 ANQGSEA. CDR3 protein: CSVEDANSGGGGELFF. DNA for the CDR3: TGCAGCGTTGAAGATGCGAATAGCGGGGGCGGCGGGGAGCTGTTTTTT.

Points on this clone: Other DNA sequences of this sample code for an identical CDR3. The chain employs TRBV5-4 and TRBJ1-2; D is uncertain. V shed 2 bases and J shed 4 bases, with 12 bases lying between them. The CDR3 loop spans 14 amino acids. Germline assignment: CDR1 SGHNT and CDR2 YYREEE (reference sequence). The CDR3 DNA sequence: TGTGCCAGCAGCTTAGGAGGGAACGGCTATGGCTACACCTTC. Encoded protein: CASSLGGNGYGYTF.

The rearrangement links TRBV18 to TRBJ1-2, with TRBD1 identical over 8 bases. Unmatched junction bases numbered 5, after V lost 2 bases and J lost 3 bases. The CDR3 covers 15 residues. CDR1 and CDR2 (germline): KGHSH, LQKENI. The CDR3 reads CASSPTDRGYYGYTF. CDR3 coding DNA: TGTGCCAGCTCACCAACTGACAGGGGCTACTATGGCTACACCTTC. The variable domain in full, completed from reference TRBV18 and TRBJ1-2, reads NAGVMQNPRHLVRRRGQEARLRCSPMKGHSHVYWYRQLPEEGLKFMVYLQKENIIDESGMPKERFSAEFPKEGPSILRIQQVVRGDSAAYFCASSPTDRGYYGYTFGSGTRLTVV.

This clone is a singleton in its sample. CDR3 region: CATSDWTPRSGETQYF. For the CDR3, the DNA is TGTGCCACCAGTGATTGGACACCAAGGTCCGGAGAGACCCAGTACTTC. The chain combines TRBV24-1 with TRBJ2-5, with D perhaps matching TRBD1 (5 bases). The CDR3 has 16 residues. The V end lost 2 bases, the J end lost 4 bases, and 16 bases lay between the germline ends. Germline V gene sequence: CDR1 KGHDR, CDR2 SFDVKD.

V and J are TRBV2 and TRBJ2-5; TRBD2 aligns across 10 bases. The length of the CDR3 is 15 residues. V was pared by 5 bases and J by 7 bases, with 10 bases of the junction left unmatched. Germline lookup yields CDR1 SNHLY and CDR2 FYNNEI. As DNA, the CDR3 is TGTGCCAGCAGTCGGCTAGCGGGGGACCTAAGGACCCAGTACTTC. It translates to CASSRLAGDLRTQYF.

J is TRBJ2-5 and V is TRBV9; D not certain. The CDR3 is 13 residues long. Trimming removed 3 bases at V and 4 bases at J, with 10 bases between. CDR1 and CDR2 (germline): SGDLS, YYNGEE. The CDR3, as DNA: TGTGCCAGCAGCGGACGGTGGGGAGAGACCCAGTACTTC. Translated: CASSGRWGETQYF.

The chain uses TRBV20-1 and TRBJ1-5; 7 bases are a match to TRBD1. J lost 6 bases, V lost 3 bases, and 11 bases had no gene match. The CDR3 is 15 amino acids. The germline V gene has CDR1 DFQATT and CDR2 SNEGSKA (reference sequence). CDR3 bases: TGCAGTGCTAGTTCCAACAGGGGCGTCGCTCAGCCCCAGCATTTT. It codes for CSASSNRGVAQPQHF.